A selection of T cell receptor beta chains follows, all from one sample in a study of T-cell reconstitution after alpha-beta-depleted transplantation in children. Each CDR3 protein gets one entry after TCRdb re-called the PCR reads with MiXCR. The sample includes a few hundred thousand distinct CDR3 sequences, 13% of them seen just once. This specimen was PBMCs, taken from the stem cell graft. Receptors originate from a human donor who donated a stem cell graft to a child with Fanconi anemia. Both conserved end residues are part of each CDR3.

TRBV4-2	TRBJ2-1	CASSHLGAGVLYNEQFF
TRBV7-6	TRBJ2-7	CASSPWASSSEQYF
TRBV6-1	TRBJ2-6	CASSRTSLSGANVLTF
TRBV15	TRBJ2-3	CATSRNSDPDTQYF
TRBV3-1	TRBJ2-7	CASSRPDFEQYF
TRBV18	TRBJ1-6	CASFDNSYSPLHF
TRBV29-1	TRBJ1-1	CSVVKGYTEAFF
TRBV5-1	TRBJ2-1	CASSFGGGDNEQFF
TRBV12-3/TRBV12-4	TRBJ1-2	CASSLAVINYGYTF
TRBV12-3/TRBV12-4	TRBJ1-1	CASSFGRETEAFF
TRBV18	TRBJ2-2	CASSPRSGFPPNTGELFF
TRBV7-2	TRBJ1-3	CASSLEFPSDGNTIYF
TRBV9	TRBJ1-2	CASSVGPSGSSNYGYTF
TRBV29-1	TRBJ2-3	CSVESFQGAGDTQYF
TRBV6-2/TRBV6-3	TRBJ1-5	CASRPQGDGQPQHF
TRBV5-1	TRBJ2-7	CASRSGQNYEQYF
TRBV3-1	TRBJ2-1	CASSQVLAGQNNEQFF
TRBV12-3/TRBV12-4	TRBJ2-1	CASRGTSYNEQFF
TRBV12-2	TRBJ2-3	CASRLAGVPRTSGGADTQYF
TRBV5-1	TRBJ2-1	CASSSLAGGSYNEQFF
TRBV12-3/TRBV12-4	TRBJ1-5	CASRTDRVLMPQHF
TRBV5-5	TRBJ2-7	CASSFASGDYEQYF
TRBV5-1	TRBJ1-5	CASSLSGTDQPQHF
TRBV3-1	TRBJ1-1	CASSPSGQTKAFF
TRBV24-1	TRBJ2-4	CATSDSTEKNIQYF
TRBV4-3	TRBJ1-1	CASSQLQGTEAFF
TRBV10-3	TRBJ2-3	CAISESTTSGDTQYF
TRBV5-1	TRBJ2-7	CASSLELRGPEGEQYF
TRBV5-1	TRBJ2-1	CASSLGAAGDNEQFF
TRBV7-8	TRBJ1-1	CASSLVGTVDTEAFF
TRBV29-1	TRBJ2-7	CSAGGSTYEQYF
TRBV28	TRBJ2-6	CASGVISGANVLTF
TRBV29-1	TRBJ2-2	CSVDLGRKGGELFF
TRBV18	TRBJ2-1	CASSPPPGNEQFF
TRBV5-1	TRBJ1-5	CASSPGTDSNQPQHF
TRBV5-5	TRBJ2-1	CASRFLAGAYNEQFF
TRBV10-3	TRBJ2-7	CAISHGQDTSYEQYF
TRBV7-2	TRBJ2-3	CASSLGGFRTDTQYF
TRBV20-1	TRBJ2-3	CSAQTGGLTDTQYF
TRBV7-3	TRBJ2-1	CASSSGQGFYNEQFF
TRBV6-5	TRBJ2-3	CASSYSGYEDTQYF
TRBV4-1	TRBJ2-1	CASSQDPYPQTSAFYNEQFF
TRBV5-1	TRBJ1-2	CASSFKGELGYTF
TRBV12-3/TRBV12-4	TRBJ1-2	CASSSGQGPFGYTF
TRBV7-9	TRBJ2-3	CASSSSTSQDTQYF
TRBV3-1	TRBJ2-6	CASSQDVHSGANVLTF
TRBV12-3/TRBV12-4	TRBJ1-1	CASSILGGTEAFF
TRBV4-1	TRBJ2-2	CASSQRTGGTGELFF
TRBV6-5	TRBJ1-1	CASSSNRQGGTEAFF
TRBV4-3	TRBJ1-4	CASSQGGDEKLFF
TRBV10-3	TRBJ2-1	CAISGIAGGYNEQFF
TRBV5-1	TRBJ1-1	CASSFWGGTEAFF
TRBV4-3	TRBJ2-3	CASSQDQASGGRDTQYF
TRBV3-1	TRBJ2-6	CASSQAGSSGANVLTF
TRBV5-6	TRBJ1-1	CASSAGAGEGTEAFF
TRBV28	TRBJ1-4	CASMGGTNEKLFF
TRBV6-2/TRBV6-3	TRBJ2-3	CASSWSGGADTQYF